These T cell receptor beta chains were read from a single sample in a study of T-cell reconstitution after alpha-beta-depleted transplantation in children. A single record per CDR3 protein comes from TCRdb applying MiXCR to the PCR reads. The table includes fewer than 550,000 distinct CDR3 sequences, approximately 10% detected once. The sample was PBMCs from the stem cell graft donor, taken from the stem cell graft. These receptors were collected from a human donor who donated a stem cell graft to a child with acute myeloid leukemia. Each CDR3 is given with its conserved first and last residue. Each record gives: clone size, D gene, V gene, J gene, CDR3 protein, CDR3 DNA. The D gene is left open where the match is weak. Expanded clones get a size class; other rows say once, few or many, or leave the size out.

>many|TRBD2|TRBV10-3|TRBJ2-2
CAIRPGGLAGAGELFF
TGTGCCATTCGACCAGGGGGACTAGCGGGAGCCGGGGAGCTGTTTTTT
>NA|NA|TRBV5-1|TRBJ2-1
CASRTSKGEQFF
TGCGCCAGCAGAACCTCCAAGGGGGAGCAGTTCTTC
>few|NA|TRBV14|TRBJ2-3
CASSQITGKGTDTQYF
TGTGCCAGTAGCCAAATCACAGGGAAGGGCACAGATACGCAGTATTTT
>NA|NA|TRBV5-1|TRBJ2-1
CASSVDGGYNEQFF
TGCGCCAGCAGCGTCGATGGGGGCTACAATGAGCAGTTCTTC
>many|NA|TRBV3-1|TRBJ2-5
CASSQSRGLETQYF
TGTGCCAGCAGCCAATCGAGGGGCCTAGAGACCCAGTACTTC
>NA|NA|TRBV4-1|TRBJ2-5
CASSQLDGHQQETQYF
TGCGCCAGCAGCCAACTCGATGGACACCAACAAGAGACCCAGTACTTC
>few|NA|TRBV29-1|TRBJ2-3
CSVESQAGTDTQYF
TGCAGCGTTGAGTCCCAGGCGGGAACAGATACGCAGTATTTT
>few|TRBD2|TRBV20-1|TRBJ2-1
CSARDRREGPNEQFF
TGCAGTGCTAGAGATCGGCGGGAGGGCCCGAATGAGCAGTTCTTC
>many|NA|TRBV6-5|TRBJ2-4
CASSYAGSAKNIQYF
TGTGCCAGCAGTTACGCAGGGTCGGCCAAAAACATTCAGTACTTC
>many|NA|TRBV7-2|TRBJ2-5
CASSPRGAETQYF
TGTGCCAGCAGCCCGCGCGGGGCGGAGACCCAGTACTTC
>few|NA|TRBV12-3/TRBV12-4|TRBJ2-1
CASSSLNEQFF
TGTGCCAGCAGTTCTCTCAATGAGCAGTTCTTC
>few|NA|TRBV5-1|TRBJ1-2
CASSLTTMAFDGYTF
TGCGCCAGCAGCTTGACTACGATGGCCTTTGATGGCTACACCTTC
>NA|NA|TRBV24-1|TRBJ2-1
CATSEASGEGTRQFF
TGTGCCACCAGTGAAGCTAGCGGAGAGGGGACACGGCAGTTCTTC
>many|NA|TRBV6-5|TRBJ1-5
CASSTYSNQPQHF
TGTGCCAGCAGCACGTATAGCAATCAGCCCCAGCATTTT
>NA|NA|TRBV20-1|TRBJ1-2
CSAVLDSINYGYTF
TGCAGTGCCGTTCTGGACAGCATTAACTATGGCTACACCTTC
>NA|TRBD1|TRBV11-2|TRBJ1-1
CASSRRTGASAKGNTEAFF
TGTGCCAGCAGCCGGAGGACAGGGGCCTCTGCAAAGGGAAACACTGAAGCTTTCTTT
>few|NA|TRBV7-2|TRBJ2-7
CASSSTRGSYEQYF
TGTGCCAGCAGCTCGACGCGGGGCTCCTACGAGCAGTACTTC
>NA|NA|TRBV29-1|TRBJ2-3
CSVGSGVADTQYF
TGCAGCGTTGGTAGTGGAGTCGCAGATACGCAGTATTTT
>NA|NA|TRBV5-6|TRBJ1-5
CASSLDRKGPQHF
TGTGCCAGCAGCTTGGACAGGAAAGGGCCCCAGCATTTT
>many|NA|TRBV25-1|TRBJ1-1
CASSGRRGNGEEAFF
TGTGCCAGCAGTGGGAGGAGGGGAAATGGGGAAGAAGCTTTCTTT
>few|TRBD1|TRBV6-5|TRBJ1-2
CASQENRGGYTF
TGTGCCAGCCAGGAGAACAGGGGCGGCTACACCTTC
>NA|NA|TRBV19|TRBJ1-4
CASSSGYPTNEKLFF
TGTGCCAGTAGTTCGGGGTATCCTACTAATGAAAAACTGTTTTTT
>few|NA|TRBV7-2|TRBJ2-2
CASGDSSNTGELFF
TGTGCCAGCGGGGACTCATCGAACACCGGGGAGCTGTTTTTT
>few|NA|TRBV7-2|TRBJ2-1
CASSLEGARNEQFF
TGTGCCAGCAGCTTAGAAGGAGCGCGGAATGAGCAGTTCTTC
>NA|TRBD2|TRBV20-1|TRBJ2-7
CSARESEGLAGGPGAVNEQYF
TGCAGTGCTAGAGAGTCGGAGGGACTAGCGGGAGGGCCGGGTGCTGTTAACGAGCAGTACTTC
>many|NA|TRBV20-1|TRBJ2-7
CSARGNRVSEQYF
TGCAGTGCTAGAGGTAACAGGGTTTCCGAGCAGTACTTC
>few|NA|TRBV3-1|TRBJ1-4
CASSPSLDRTNEKLFF
TGTGCCAGCAGCCCCTCACTTGACAGGACTAATGAAAAACTGTTTTTT
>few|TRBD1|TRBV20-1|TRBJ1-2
CSAIKPDRGVEGYTF
TGCAGTGCTATCAAGCCCGACAGGGGCGTAGAAGGCTACACCTTC
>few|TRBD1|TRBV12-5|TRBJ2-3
CASGTGQGAGDTQYF
TGTGCTAGTGGGACGGGACAGGGGGCTGGAGATACGCAGTATTTT
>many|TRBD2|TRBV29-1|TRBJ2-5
CSVVPGGETQYF
TGCAGCGTGGTCCCCGGGGGGGAGACCCAGTACTTC
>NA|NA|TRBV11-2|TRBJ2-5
CASSFRDGTIQETQYF
TGTGCCAGCAGCTTTCGGGACGGGACCATCCAAGAGACCCAGTACTTC
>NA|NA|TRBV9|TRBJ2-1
CASNYLVRGNNEQFF
TGTGCCAGCAATTACCTTGTTCGTGGAAACAATGAGCAGTTCTTC
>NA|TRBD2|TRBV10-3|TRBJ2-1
CAISEPELAGGPHEQFF
TGTGCCATCAGTGAGCCAGAACTAGCGGGAGGGCCGCATGAGCAGTTCTTC
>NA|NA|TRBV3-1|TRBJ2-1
CASSQASPTPFF
TGTGCCAGCAGCCAAGCAAGCCCCACCCCATTCTTC
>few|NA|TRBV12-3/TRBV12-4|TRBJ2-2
CASSSRGDGAGELFF
TGTGCCAGCAGTTCGCGGGGCGACGGCGCCGGGGAGCTGTTTTTT
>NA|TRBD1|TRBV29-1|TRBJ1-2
CSVIRDSSFVDYGYTF
TGCAGCGTTATACGGGACAGTTCCTTCGTGGACTATGGCTACACCTTC
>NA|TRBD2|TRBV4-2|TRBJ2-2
CASSQAAPGGFTGELFF
TGTGCCAGCAGCCAAGCCGCGCCGGGGGGGTTCACCGGGGAGCTGTTTTTT
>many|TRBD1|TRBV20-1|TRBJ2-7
CSATGDRGLYEQYF
TGCAGTGCCACAGGGGACAGGGGGCTTTACGAGCAGTACTTC
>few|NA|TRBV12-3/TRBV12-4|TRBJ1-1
CASSYEGYTEAFF
TGTGCCAGCAGTTATGAGGGGTACACTGAAGCTTTCTTT
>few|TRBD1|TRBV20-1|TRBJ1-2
CSALDRAYGYTF
TGCAGTGCTCTCGACAGGGCCTATGGCTACACCTTC
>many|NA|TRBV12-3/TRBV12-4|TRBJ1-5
CASSLMDQPQHF
TGTGCCAGCAGTTTAATGGATCAGCCCCAGCATTTT
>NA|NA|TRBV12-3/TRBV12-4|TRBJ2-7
CASTMRRGPYEQYF
TGTGCCAGCACCATGAGGCGGGGGCCCTACGAGCAGTACTTC
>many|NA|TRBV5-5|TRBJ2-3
CASSFPGAEDTQYF
TGTGCCAGCAGCTTCCCAGGGGCGGAAGATACGCAGTATTTT
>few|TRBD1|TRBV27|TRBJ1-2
CASSSTQGRGYTF
TGTGCCAGCAGTTCTACACAGGGGCGCGGCTACACCTTC
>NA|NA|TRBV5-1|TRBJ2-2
CASSSSGTRGTGELFF
TGCGCCAGCAGCTCTTCCGGGACCAGAGGGACCGGGGAGCTGTTTTTT
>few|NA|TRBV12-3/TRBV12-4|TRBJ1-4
CASSTSTGYNEKLFF
TGTGCCAGCAGCACATCGACAGGATATAATGAAAAACTGTTTTTT
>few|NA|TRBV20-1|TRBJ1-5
CSARDLATNFNQPQHF
TGCAGTGCTAGAGATCTGGCCACCAACTTCAATCAGCCCCAGCATTTT
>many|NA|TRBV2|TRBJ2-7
CASSAFLDYEQYF
TGTGCCAGCAGCGCCTTCTTGGACTACGAGCAGTACTTC
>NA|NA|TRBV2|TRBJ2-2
CASSVGLAHTGELFF
TGTGCCAGCAGTGTGGGTCTAGCGCACACCGGGGAGCTGTTTTTT
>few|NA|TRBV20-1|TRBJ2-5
CSVPGPWEQETQYF
TGCAGTGTTCCAGGACCCTGGGAGCAAGAGACCCAGTACTTC
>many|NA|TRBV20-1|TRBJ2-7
CSARGLQYEQYF
TGCAGTGCTAGAGGACTGCAATACGAGCAGTACTTC